The T cell receptor (beta chain) described here comes from a study of shared clonotypes between healthy human individuals. Naive CD8 populations comprised CD45RO-negative cells positively selected for CCR7, excluding terminally differentiated effector memory CD45RA+ cells. Comment on this clone: Its antigen is undetermined.

This CDR3 region has 14 residues. Looked up from germline, CDR1 is MGHRA and CDR2 is YSYEKL. V was clipped by 5 bases and J by 0 bases, with 10 bases between them. Produced via immunoSEQ multiplex PCR; TCRdb's table is partial and in-frame only. The table shows about 2.1 million clones, with 80% to 95% occurring only once. Notes on the study in general: Richness estimates generally favored naive over memory subsets.

The receptor comes from a man younger than 30 in good health. Some clones in this sample may be carry-over from other donors' samples. The gene calls are TRBV4-1 and TRBJ1-1; D is ambiguous. Specimen: naive CD8+ T cells from PBMCs. The CDR3 reads CASSWRTLNTEAFF. The CDR3 nucleotides read TGCGCCAGCAGCTGGCGGACGCTGAACACTGAAGCTTTCTTT.